Listed below are T cell receptor beta chains from one sample, sequenced in a study of OX40 agonist ivuxolimab in advanced cancers. TCRdb keeps only in-frame clones here, not all; method: immunoSEQ multiplex PCR. The repertoire holds some 35,000 clones, with roughly 80% as singletons. The material was CD4+ or CD8+ T cells sorted from blood, obtained in a trial of the OX40 agonist ivuxolimab. Receptors originate from an adult with an advanced solid tumor such as melanoma, head and neck, liver or kidney cancer. Both conserved end residues are part of each CDR3. A D gene is named only where the DNA matches it firmly.

j_gene,d_gene,v_gene,CDR3aa
TRBJ1-4,.,TRBV9,CASSGNRDTGWGLFF
TRBJ1-1,.,TRBV5-1,CASSLGDPEAFF
TRBJ2-7,.,TRBV5-1,CASSPDTYEQYF
TRBJ2-7,.,TRBV5-1,CASSPGYDNEQYF
TRBJ1-3,.,TRBV14,CASSQGALRSGNTIYF
TRBJ2-5,TRBD2,TRBV6-5,CASRGLAIDETQYF
TRBJ2-1,TRBD2,TRBV7-2,CASTSGLAAYNEQFF
TRBJ1-2,.,TRBV19,CASSIEDRPSLGYTF
TRBJ1-5,TRBD1,TRBV28,CASVRGGSNQPQHF
TRBJ2-3,.,TRBV10-2,CASSEEARAGDTQYF
TRBJ1-2,.,TRBV2,CASSEEDGLFYGYTF
TRBJ2-2,.,TRBV19,CASSPAPRALNTGELFF
TRBJ2-1,.,TRBV5-6,CASSFQGRIGEQFF
TRBJ1-1,.,TRBV28,CASSSPSRVLNTEAFF
TRBJ1-5,TRBD1,TRBV7-9,CASSSTTGDGSQPQHF
TRBJ1-1,.,TRBV7-9,CASSFIGANTEAFF
TRBJ1-5,.,TRBV10-1,CASSGGREDQPQHF
TRBJ1-1,.,TRBV6-4,CASSLDRNTEAFF
TRBJ1-2,.,TRBV11-3,CASSSVRGWNYGYTF
TRBJ1-1,.,TRBV29-1,CSVPGGGRTEAFF
TRBJ2-7,.,TRBV29-1,CSVEGAAEANEQYF
TRBJ2-7,.,TRBV30,CAWSVPATATYEQYF
TRBJ1-5,TRBD1,TRBV10-3,CAIPSHRGQRGNQPQHF
TRBJ2-3,TRBD2,TRBV28,CASSSLRTSTVPDTQYF
TRBJ2-7,.,TRBV30,CAWGPGVGSYEQYF
TRBJ2-7,.,TRBV29-1,CSVEGGGGEQYF
TRBJ1-1,TRBD1,TRBV5-6,CASSFRDREAEAFF
TRBJ1-1,TRBD1,TRBV19,CASRLRTGLNTEAFF
TRBJ1-5,.,TRBV27,CASSFQNQPQHF
TRBJ2-3,.,TRBV6-5,CASSPGGTDTQYF
TRBJ2-7,TRBD1,TRBV28,CASSLGQGRIYEQYF
TRBJ2-5,.,TRBV6-4,CARGSTIVRETQYF
TRBJ1-2,.,TRBV5-1,CASSLARLGSPNYGYTF
TRBJ1-2,TRBD1,TRBV5-1,CASSPTRQGNYGYTF
TRBJ2-5,TRBD2,TRBV9,CASSPRLAGLNKETQYF
TRBJ2-5,TRBD2,TRBV4-1,CASSFRTSGGQETQYF
TRBJ2-7,.,TRBV2,CASSLSRGQYF
TRBJ2-5,.,TRBV5-6,CASSLWAVLKQETQYF
TRBJ2-1,TRBD2,TRBV19,CASSIPSGGRNEQFF
TRBJ1-2,.,TRBV5-5,CASSSGFDGYTF
TRBJ2-3,.,TRBV18,CASSPSQSGGLHTDTQYF
TRBJ1-2,TRBD1,TRBV7-6,CASSLGGRGGQGAEDGYTF
TRBJ1-2,TRBD1,TRBV10-2,CASSEWDSLSYGYTF
TRBJ1-2,.,TRBV6-5,CASSYSGNGYTF
TRBJ2-3,TRBD1,TRBV11-2,CASSAGTGYTDTQYF
TRBJ2-2,.,TRBV11-2,CASSPRTQLNTGELFF
TRBJ2-7,.,TRBV28,CASSLYAGARYEQYF
TRBJ1-2,.,TRBV6-5,CASSYSPTSPGYTF
TRBJ2-7,TRBD1,TRBV27,CASSPTGVVRQYF
TRBJ2-6,.,TRBV28,CASSPISGGMGGANVLTF
TRBJ2-7,.,TRBV6-1,CASSEAPAESYEQYF
TRBJ2-2,.,TRBV7-6,CASSLADFGGLNTGELFF
TRBJ2-6,TRBD1,TRBV15,CATSRNRGSGANVLTF
TRBJ2-1,.,TRBV7-3,CASSLTNEQFF
TRBJ1-2,.,TRBV6-5,CASSFGFGGGYTF
TRBJ1-5,.,TRBV28,CASSPTGTSRNQSQHF